This entry lists 18 T cell receptor beta chains sequenced from one sample in a study of low-dose radiotherapy and immunotherapy resistance in tumors. Alpha and beta chains were covered, as first-strand cDNA relied on TRAV- and TRBV-specific primers. Using a constant-region primer together with a V-primer adapter, TCRs were subjected to about 20 PCR cycles of amplification. TCRdb itself ran the reads through MiXCR, one entry per CDR3 protein. The profile shows 7,500 to 10,000 distinct CDR3 sequences, about 75% of them singletons. The receptors were sampled from a human donor with advanced metastatic prostate, ovarian, gallbladder or colorectal cancer (not recorded which). This table probably holds off-target reads from a library built for another chain.

The J gene is TRBJ2-7, the V gene TRBV20-1; 10 bases align to TRBD1. This CDR3 has 15 amino acids. J lost 6 bases, V lost 0 bases, and 8 bases had no gene match. Germline CDR1 reads DFQATT; CDR2 reads SNEGSKA (reference sequence). This CDR3 reads CSARDGGQGLAEQYF. The CDR3 region has the DNA TGCAGTGCTAGAGATGGGGGACAGGGGCTTGCCGAGCAGTACTTC.

The rearrangement links TRBV4-1 to TRBJ1-5, with 7 bases aligning to TRBD1. V was pared by 3 bases and J by 5 bases, with 7 bases of the junction left unmatched. The CDR3 covers 15 residues. CDR1 and CDR2 from the germline V gene are MGHRA and YSYEKL. CDR3 region: CASSHLDRAHQPQHF. The CDR3, as DNA: TGCGCCAGCAGCCACCTTGACAGGGCCCATCAGCCCCAGCATTTT.

The V and J genes are TRBV20-1 and TRBJ2-1; 7 nucleotides agree with TRBD2. V shed 1 base, J shed 7 bases, and the junction held 7 bases outside the gene matches. The germline CDR1 and CDR2 sequences are DFQATT and SNEGSKA (reference sequence). The CDR3 extends over 14 amino acids. The CDR3 DNA reads as TGCAGTGCTAGAGCCTCGTGGGGGGGAAATGAGCAGTTCTTC. It is translated as CSARASWGGNEQFF.

The chain joins TRBV29-1 to TRBJ1-1, with TRBD1 as a possible D gene (6 bases). The CDR3 is 12 residues long. V was cut by 7 bases and J by 2 bases, with 11 bases left in between. CDR1 is SQVTM and CDR2 is ANQGSEA in the germline V gene. For the CDR3, the DNA is TGCAGCGCCGGACAGACCAACACTGAAGCTTTCTTT. It codes for CSAGQTNTEAFF.

This rearrangement joins TRBV18 to TRBJ1-4; D is unclear. Trimming pared 3 bases from V and 7 bases from J, leaving 6 bases between. The CDR3 is made up of 12 amino acids. The germline V gene encodes CDR1 KGHSH and CDR2 LQKENI. In nucleotides, the CDR3 is TGTGCCAGCTCACCCGAAGGTGAAAAACTGTTTTTT. This sequence encodes CASSPEGEKLFF.

This clonotype came up a few times. The V gene is TRBV2, the J gene TRBJ2-1; 10 bases align to TRBD2. V was clipped by 6 bases and J by 9 bases; unmatched bases: 11. Germline values: CDR1 SNHLY, CDR2 FYNNEI. The CDR3 has 15 residues. CDR3 nucleotide sequence: TGTGCCAGCAGCGGAGCTAGCGGGAGAGACAGTGAGCAGTTCTTC. Protein product: CASSGASGRDSEQFF.

The rearrangement links TRBV5-6 to TRBJ2-3; D gene ambiguous. The CDR3 contains 14 residues. Germline values: CDR1 SGHDT, CDR2 YYEEEE. V was trimmed by 7 bases and J by 0 bases, leaving 12 bases between them. The CDR3 region has the DNA TGTGCCAGCCTCCAGGCCCCTAGCACAGATACGCAGTATTTT. Protein: CASLQAPSTDTQYF.

This clonotype is medium-sized (0.01 to 0.1%) by share. This sequence joins TRBV29-1 and TRBJ2-5; no firm D call. This CDR3 spans 12 amino acids. CDR1 SQVTM and CDR2 ANQGSEA come from the germline V gene. V dropped 5 bases and J dropped 1 base, with 8 bases sitting between them. This chain's CDR3 is CSVRRAQETQYF. As DNA, the CDR3 is TGCAGCGTTAGACGGGCCCAAGAGACCCAGTACTTC.

V gene TRBV14 combines with J gene TRBJ2-2, with unresolved D. V lost 7 bases and J lost 11, with 20 bases in between. The CDR3 contains 14 residues. The V gene's germline CDR1 is SGHDN and CDR2 FVKESK. CDR3 in amino acids: CASIDQAGVGELFF. The CDR3, as DNA: TGTGCCAGCATCGATCAGGCTGGGGTTGGAGAGCTGTTTTTT.

This chain connects TRBV4-3 to TRBJ2-1; 13 nucleotides line up with TRBD2. The CDR3 is 16 residues long. Germline CDR1 and CDR2: LGHNA and YSLEER. The ends lost 4 bases at V and 4 bases at J; junction bases unmatched: 4. The CDR3 sequence: CASSRGTSGIYNEQFF. CDR3 sequence (DNA): TGCGCCAGCAGCCGAGGGACTAGCGGGATATACAATGAGCAGTTCTTC.

The chain carries TRBV5-1 and TRBJ2-3; tentative D call: TRBD1 (5 bases). The CDR3 covers 15 residues. Trimming cost V 4 bases and J 0 bases, with 12 bases left between them. Germline assignment: CDR1 SGHRS and CDR2 YFSETQ. CDR3 protein: CASSIGRQSTDTQYF. The CDR3 nucleotides read TGCGCCAGCAGCATCGGACGACAGAGCACAGATACGCAGTATTTT.

This sequence joins TRBV30 and TRBJ2-7; 11 bases are shared with TRBD2. This CDR3 region has 15 residues. Germline V gene sequence: CDR1 GTSNPN, CDR2 SVGIG (reference sequence). After removal of 1 base from V and 7 bases from J, the junction contained 9 bases not matched to a gene. Here the CDR3 reads CAWSAISGRAKEQYF. DNA of the CDR3: TGTGCCTGGAGTGCAATTAGCGGGAGGGCAAAGGAGCAGTACTTC.

This rearrangement joins TRBV4-3 to TRBJ1-1; unclear D gene. Germline CDR1 and CDR2: LGHNA and YSLEER. Trimming left V 5 bases short and J 5 bases short, with 12 bases between. The CDR3 covers 13 residues. The CDR3 DNA sequence: TGCGCCAGCAGCGACACGGGTGATACTGAAGCTTTCTTT. Its protein product is CASSDTGDTEAFF.

The V and J genes are TRBV29-1 and TRBJ2-3; 12 nucleotides agree with TRBD2. CDR3 length equals 14 residues. Germline CDR1 SQVTM, CDR2 ANQGSEA. Losses at the gene ends were 8 bases for V and 0 bases for J; bases not matched to a gene: 3. The CDR3 nucleotides read TGCAGCCCGGGGACTAGCGGGAGCACAGATACGCAGTATTTT. Translated, it gives CSPGTSGSTDTQYF.

This clonotype occurred a few times. This rearrangement joins TRBV29-1 to TRBJ1-2; D may be TRBD1 (5 bases). This CDR3 has 12 amino acids. The germline V and J ends were trimmed by 5 bases and 6 bases, with 13 bases remaining between them. Germline values: CDR1 SQVTM, CDR2 ANQGSEA. CDR3 in DNA: TGCAGCGTTACTGCAGGGACTGATGGCTACACCTTC. Protein product: CSVTAGTDGYTF. Full variable domain (rest looked up from reference TRBV29-1 and TRBJ1-2): SAVISQKPSRDICQRGTSLTIQCQVDSQVTMMFWYRQQPGQSLTLIATANQGSEATYESGFVIDKFPISRPNLTFSTLTVSNMSPEDSSIYLCSVTAGTDGYTFGSGTRLTVV.

This rearrangement joins TRBV4-1 to TRBJ1-1; no clear D gene. The germline V gene has CDR1 MGHRA and CDR2 YSYEKL. Trimming removed 2 bases from V and 0 bases from J, with 7 bases in between. This CDR3 comprises 14 residues. The CDR3 DNA follows: TGCGCCAGCAGCCAACAGGCGATGAACACTGAAGCTTTCTTT. This translates into CASSQQAMNTEAFF.

The genes are TRBV14 and TRBJ1-1, with D tentatively TRBD1 (5 bases). This CDR3 is built from 13 residues. V gave up 5 bases and J gave up 4 bases, with 11 bases separating them. CDR1 SGHDN and CDR2 FVKESK come from the germline V gene. The CDR3: CASSFQGSTEAFF. The CDR3 nucleotides are TGTGCCAGCAGCTTCCAGGGTAGCACTGAAGCTTTCTTT.

The J gene is TRBJ2-1, the V gene TRBV5-5; unclear D gene. V was pared by 0 bases and J by 7 bases, with 8 bases between. The CDR3 contains 13 residues. Germline V CDR1 and CDR2: SGHKS, YYEKEE (reference sequence). CDR3 sequence: CASSLGTANEQFF. The CDR3 DNA sequence: TGTGCCAGCAGCTTGGGGACCGCAAATGAGCAGTTCTTC.